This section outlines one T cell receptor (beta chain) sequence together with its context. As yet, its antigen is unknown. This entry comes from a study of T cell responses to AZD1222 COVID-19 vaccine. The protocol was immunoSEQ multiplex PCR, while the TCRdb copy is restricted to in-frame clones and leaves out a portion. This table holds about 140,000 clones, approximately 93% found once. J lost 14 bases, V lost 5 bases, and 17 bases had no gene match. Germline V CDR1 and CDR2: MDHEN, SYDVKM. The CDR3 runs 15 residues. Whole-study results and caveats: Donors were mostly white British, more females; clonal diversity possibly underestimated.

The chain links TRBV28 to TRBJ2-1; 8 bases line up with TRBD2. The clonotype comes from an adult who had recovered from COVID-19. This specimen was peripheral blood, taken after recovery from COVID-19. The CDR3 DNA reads TGTGCCAGCAGTCACCAAAACCAAGCGGGAGTGCAAAAGTTCTTC. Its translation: CASSHQNQAGVQKFF.